This entry concerns a single TCR beta chain. The data stem from a study of CD8 T cells in Susac syndrome. Turning to the study itself: The Susac syndrome patients that were sequenced included roughly six with active disease and roughly 8 in remission. At the time of blood draw, patients with Susac syndrome were therapy-naive, receiving corticosteroids, or receiving intravenous immunoglobulin alone.

Reverse transcription used roughly 0.45 to 1 ug RNA and random hexamers. Each CDR3 protein gets one entry after TCRdb re-called the immunoSEQ multiplex PCR reads with MiXCR. This sample yields roughly 180,000 distinct CDR3 sequences, of which 85% to 95% are seen a single time; 0.085% to 0.1% belongs to the top ten. The sequenced material came from CD4+ T cells from PBMCs. The source is a human donor with Susac syndrome.

CDR3 bases: TGTGCCAGCAGTTGGGTGAAGGGAGGAGCTGGCTACACCTTC. Translated, it gives CASSWVKGGAGYTF. The chain couples TRBV6-6 to TRBJ1-2; D is ambiguous. Trimming pared 4 bases from V and 7 bases from J, leaving 16 bases between. CDR1 and CDR2 from the germline V gene are MNHNY and SVGAGI (reference sequence). The CDR3 has 14 residues.